This T cell receptor beta chain was sequenced during a study of cytomegalovirus exposure and HLA in healthy donors. The overall study: A later analysis reported the approximately 120 validation repertoires used the same platform as the roughly 700 first-cohort repertoires. Study-wide points: Within the approximately 110 validation repertoires, first-cohort TCR clusters tended to co-occur, according to a later analysis.

V lost 5 bases and J lost 4; bases outside the gene matches: 9. In germline, CDR1 is MNHEY, CDR2 SMNVEV (reference sequence). This CDR3 comprises 15 residues. Turning to this clone: Its antigen is unknown.

The repertoire was sequenced with immunoSEQ multiplex PCR; TCRdb's copy has only in-frame clones and lacks some. The table has 150,000 to 200,000 clones, 86% seen once. V and J are TRBV27 and TRBJ2-7; TRBD1 aligns across 9 bases. The sequencing input was PBMCs. This sequence originates from a woman in her late teens or twenties in good health and CMV-seronegative. CDR3 amino acids: CASSLTGGASYEQYF. The CDR3 DNA follows: TGTGCCAGCAGTCTAACAGGGGGCGCCAGTTACGAGCAGTACTTC.